This TCR beta chain was profiled in a study of blood T cell repertoires in COVID-19. Only a few counts were recorded for this clone. An end of the junction does not agree with germline; a read error may underlie this. Generated by immunoSEQ multiplex PCR, the TCRdb table keeps only in-frame clones and is missing some. The sample has over 250,000 clones; 80% to 85% are singletons. Material: PBMCs or T cells enriched from blood (not recorded which). The clonotype comes from a man aged 40-50 years who had been exposed to COVID-19.

In DNA form, the CDR3 reads TGTGCCACCAGTGAGGCAGGGCTACCGGATTTTTACTTC. Its protein product is CATSEAGLPDFYF. This chain links TRBV24-1 with TRBJ1-2, with D perhaps TRBD1 (5 bases). CDR3 size: 13 residues. The V gene's germline CDR1 is KGHDR and CDR2 SFDVKD.